This T cell receptor (beta chain) was captured in a study of early T cells in non-severe SARS-CoV-2 infection. Study-wide findings and caveats: Missing private and CD4 specificities, VDJdb matching favored anti-spike CD8 responses.

This clonotype was found many times. The antigen is unknown. J gave up 0 bases and V 5 bases, and 9 bases lay outside the gene matches. Germline-derived CDR1 and CDR2 are SGHTA and FQGNSA. CDR3 length: 17 residues. Unique molecular identifiers were added to individual cDNA molecules. Each CDR3 protein is one row after TCRdb ran MiXCR on the 5' RACE reads. The data hold tens of thousands of distinct CDR3 sequences, with around 6% observed a single time. The sequenced sample was whole blood. The chain is built from TRBV7-2 and TRBJ1-4; TRBD1 agrees at 7 bases. The TCR was taken from an adult who was a healthcare worker with PCR-confirmed SARS-CoV-2 infection or an uninfected control (not recorded which). In nucleotides, the CDR3 is TGTGCCAGCAGCCATTGGGGACAGCAAGCAACTAATGAAAAACTGTTTTTT. Its translation is CASSHWGQQATNEKLFF. The full variable domain, in which reference TRBV7-2 and TRBJ1-4 provide the parts outside the CDR3, is GAGVSQSPSNKVTEKGKDVELRCDPISGHTALYWYRQSLGQGLEFLIYFQGNSAPDKSGLPSDRFSAERTGGSVSTLTIQRTQQEDSAVYLCASSHWGQQATNEKLFFGSGTQLSVL.